This entry lists 22 T cell receptor beta chains sequenced from one sample in a study of PD-1 blockade in classical Hodgkin lymphoma. Relapse after autologous stem cell transplantation occurred in every patient, and brentuximab vedotin exposure varied. Sequencing used immunoSEQ multiplex PCR; TCRdb keeps in-frame clones, though not all of them. The sample lists over 60,000 clones, about two thirds occurring once. The sequencing used peripheral blood mononuclear cells (PBMCs), collected before the second cycle of nivolumab. The receptors were gathered from a human donor with classical Hodgkin lymphoma.

The chain employs TRBV14 and TRBJ2-5, with 11 nucleotides matching TRBD2. The J call could be wrong; TRBJ2-7 is a better fit for the DNA end. Germline V CDR1 and CDR2: SGHDN, FVKESK. The CDR3 runs to 16 residues. CDR3 coding DNA: TGTGCCAGCAGCCAAGGGACTAGCGGGCTCTCCTACGAGCAGTACTTC. Protein sequence: CASSQGTSGLSYEQYF.

This clone has just a few counts. The chain has TRBV5-5 and TRBJ2-4, with unresolved D. Germline-derived CDR1 and CDR2 are SGHKS and YYEKEE (reference sequence). The CDR3 runs to 13 residues. The V end was cut by 4 bases, the J end by 0 bases, with 5 bases between. Here the CDR3 DNA reads TGTGCCAGCAGCGCACTAGCCAAAAACATTCAGTACTTC. The encoded protein is CASSALAKNIQYF. Filled out from reference TRBV5-5 and TRBJ2-4, the complete variable domain reads DAGVTQSPTHLIKTRGQQVTLRCSPISGHKSVSWYQQVLGQGPQFIFQYYEKEERGRGNFPDRFSARQFPNYSSELNVNALLLGDSALYLCASSALAKNIQYFGAGTRLSVL.

In this sample, this clone turned up once. The chain uses TRBV5-1 and TRBJ2-7, with 7 nucleotides matching TRBD1. Germline-derived CDR1 and CDR2 are SGHRS and YFSETQ. J was trimmed by 5 bases and V by 5 bases; bases with no gene match: 4. This CDR3 region has 12 residues. CDR3 in amino acids: CASRPGGDEQYF. CDR3 bases: TGCGCCAGCAGGCCAGGGGGTGACGAGCAGTACTTC.

The chain links TRBV7-9 to TRBJ2-7; D remains ambiguous. CDR3 length equals 17 residues. Trimming pared 5 bases from V and 0 bases from J, leaving 20 bases between. Germline-derived CDR1 and CDR2 are SEHNR and FQNEAQ (reference sequence). CDR3 nucleotide sequence: TGTGCCAGCAGCAACCGCAAATCCGTTAGGAGCTCCTACGAGCAGTACTTC. This encodes CASSNRKSVRSSYEQYF.

This clone has only a few counts. This chain joins TRBV6-1 and TRBJ1-4; D is uncertain. The length of the CDR3 is 13 residues. Germline-derived CDR1 and CDR2 are MNHNS and SASEGT. V was pared by 2 bases and J by 4 bases, with 5 bases between. In DNA form, the CDR3 reads TGTGCCAGCAGTGAACGGTATAATGAAAAACTGTTTTTT. Its protein product is CASSERYNEKLFF.

This chain connects TRBV6-5 to TRBJ1-5; tentative D call: TRBD1 (6 bases). The V gene lost 2 bases and the J gene lost 9 bases, with 11 bases spanning the gap. The length of the CDR3 is 13 residues. Germline V gene data show CDR1 as MNHEY and CDR2 as SVGAGI. DNA of the CDR3: TGTGCCAGCAGTTACGAACAGGGTGGGCCCCAGCATTTT. Its translation is CASSYEQGGPQHF.

This sequence joins TRBV5-1 and TRBJ2-5; D gene unclear. The CDR3 is made up of 15 amino acids. Trimming took 1 base from V and 4 from J, leaving 14 bases between them. CDR1 SGHRS and CDR2 YFSETQ come from the germline V gene. CDR3 DNA sequence: TGCGCCAGCAGCTTGTCCCGGGTCAAGGGAGAGACCCAGTACTTC. It yields the protein CASSLSRVKGETQYF.

The CDR3 protein is CASSSGLAGGVYEQYF. The CDR3 nucleotides are TGCGCCAGCAGCTCGGGACTAGCGGGAGGCGTCTACGAGCAGTACTTC. The genes are TRBV5-1 and TRBJ2-7, with TRBD2 matching over 15 bases. The ends lost 3 bases at V and 3 bases at J; junction bases unmatched: 4. CDR1 is SGHRS, CDR2 YFSETQ, per germline. CDR3 size: 16 residues. The full variable domain, completed using reference TRBV5-1 and TRBJ2-7, is KAGVTQTPRYLIKTRGQQVTLSCSPISGHRSVSWYQQTPGQGLQFLFEYFSETQRNKGNFPGRFSGRQFSNSRSEMNVSTLELGDSALYLCASSSGLAGGVYEQYFGPGTRLTVT.

The chain recombines TRBV5-1 with TRBJ1-1, with unresolved D. The CDR3 sequence is 14 residues long. Germline CDR1 reads SGHRS; CDR2 reads YFSETQ. V was shortened by 0 bases and J by 1 base, with 7 bases between the two germline ends. CDR3 amino acids: CASSLDVQNTEAFF. Written as DNA, the CDR3 is TGCGCCAGCAGCTTGGATGTACAGAACACTGAAGCTTTCTTT. The whole variable domain, filled in from reference TRBV5-1 and TRBJ1-1, reads KAGVTQTPRYLIKTRGQQVTLSCSPISGHRSVSWYQQTPGQGLQFLFEYFSETQRNKGNFPGRFSGRQFSNSRSEMNVSTLELGDSALYLCASSLDVQNTEAFFGQGTRLTVV.

This chain connects TRBV30 to TRBJ1-1; D is uncertain. V gave up 7 bases and J gave up 6 bases, with 15 bases separating them. Germline V gene lookup returns CDR1 GTSNPN and CDR2 SVGIG (reference sequence). The CDR3 is 12 amino acids. CDR3: CALGPFGAEAFF. The CDR3 DNA follows: TGTGCCTTAGGGCCGTTTGGGGCTGAAGCTTTCTTT.

This clone came up a few times. The chain combines TRBV6-5 with TRBJ2-3, with 7 bases that match TRBD2. This CDR3 is built from 14 residues. Germline V gene lookup returns CDR1 MNHEY and CDR2 SVGAGI. V was pared by 6 bases and J by 3 bases, with 6 bases of the junction left unmatched. As DNA, the CDR3 is TGTGCCAGCAGACGGCTAGCGGTTACAGATACGCAGTATTTT. Amino acids: CASRRLAVTDTQYF.

The J gene is TRBJ2-1, the V gene TRBV7-9; D uncertain. Trimming removed 2 bases at V and 9 bases at J, with 8 bases between. There are 12 residues in the CDR3. CDR1 and CDR2 (germline): SEHNR, FQNEAQ (reference sequence). CDR3 bases: TGTGCCAGCAGCTTACGGTACGGTGAGCAGTTCTTC. Protein: CASSLRYGEQFF.

The chain is built from TRBV28 and TRBJ1-1; TRBD1 aligns across 7 bases. CDR1 MDHEN and CDR2 SYDVKM come from the germline V gene. V lost 8 bases and J lost 5; bases outside the gene matches: 14. This CDR3 has 15 amino acids. CDR3 sequence: CASLTGDPTGTEAFF. The CDR3 nucleotides are TGTGCCAGCCTAACAGGGGATCCAACCGGGACTGAAGCTTTCTTT.

The sample holds a few counts of this clone. Other DNA sequences from this sample encode an identical CDR3 as well. The V gene is TRBV5-5, the J gene TRBJ1-5, with D hard to call. The CDR3 has 13 residues. Deletions cut 0 bases from V and 6 bases from J, with 7 bases between. The germline gives CDR1 SGHKS, CDR2 YYEKEE (reference sequence). This chain's CDR3 is CASSLALGQPQHF. CDR3 DNA sequence: TGTGCCAGCAGCTTGGCGTTGGGTCAGCCCCAGCATTTT.

This chain uses TRBV5-4 with TRBJ2-1; D is undetermined. Germline values: CDR1 SGHNT, CDR2 YYREEE (reference sequence). There are 16 residues in the CDR3. V was clipped by 0 bases and J by 3 bases, with 13 bases between them. CDR3 DNA sequence: TGTGCCAGCAGCTTGGTAGGTCGCAGACTCTACAATGAGCAGTTCTTC. It specifies CASSLVGRRLYNEQFF.

The chain links TRBV6-5 to TRBJ1-5, with 11 bases identical to TRBD1. The trim removed 5 bases at V and 4 bases at J, leaving 4 bases unmatched. Germline V gene sequence: CDR1 MNHEY, CDR2 SVGAGI. CDR3 size: 15 residues. The CDR3 DNA is TGTGCCAGCAGTGGACAGGGGGCTGGGAATCAGCCCCAGCATTTT. Its protein is CASSGQGAGNQPQHF.

This clone is termed medium-sized. The CDR3 protein is CASSLAPNTEAFF. The DNA of the CDR3 is TGTGCCAGCAGCTTAGCACCTAACACTGAAGCTTTCTTT. V and J are TRBV11-2 and TRBJ1-1; D unresolved. Between the trimmed V and J ends, which lost 1 base and 2 bases, there was a span of 5 bases. This CDR3 has 13 amino acids. CDR1 SGHAT and CDR2 FQNNGV come from the germline V gene.

This clone has only a few counts. The V call is TRBV6-5, the J call TRBJ2-7; D unclear. This CDR3 has 13 residues. Germline assignment: CDR1 MNHEY and CDR2 SVGAGI. V lost 2 bases, J lost 2 bases, and 7 bases lay in between. For the CDR3, the DNA is TGTGCCAGCAGTTACGCCGGGCCCTACGAGCAGTACTTC. Its protein product is CASSYAGPYEQYF.

This clone was counted once. This chain uses TRBV27 with TRBJ1-2, with D tentatively TRBD1 (6 bases). CDR1 and CDR2 from the germline V gene are MNHEY and SMNVEV (reference sequence). There are 14 residues in the CDR3. Trimming stripped 3 bases from V and 5 bases from J, with 13 bases between. CDR3 DNA: TGTGCCAGCAGTTTGTGGGGGCCGGAATATGGCTACACCTTC. Translating gives CASSLWGPEYGYTF.

The rearrangement joins TRBV9 to TRBJ2-1; 7 positions agree with TRBD2. Germline lookup yields CDR1 SGDLS and CDR2 YYNGEE. V trimming: 4 bases; J trimming: 0 bases; junction bases outside the gene matches: 10. The CDR3 spans 17 residues. The CDR3 region is CASSPPTSAGSYNEQFF. CDR3 DNA sequence: TGTGCCAGCAGCCCCCCAACTAGCGCAGGCTCCTACAATGAGCAGTTCTTC.

This clone was seen a few times. The chain carries TRBV6-1 and TRBJ2-1; D not resolved. The V gene lost 0 bases and the J gene lost 4 bases, with 10 bases spanning the gap. The length of the CDR3 is 15 residues. CDR1 and CDR2 from the germline V gene are MNHNS and SASEGT. The CDR3 spells CASSEAVRNYNEQFF. The CDR3 DNA follows: TGTGCCAGCAGTGAAGCGGTCAGGAATTACAATGAGCAGTTCTTC.

This rearrangement joins TRBV5-1 to TRBJ1-2, with D unclear. CDR1 SGHRS and CDR2 YFSETQ come from the germline V gene. The CDR3 runs 15 residues. With 4 bases removed from V and 8 bases from J, the gap between germline ends came to 21 bases. The CDR3 sequence: CASSPGGPRPRGYTF. For the CDR3, the DNA is TGCGCCAGCAGCCCGGGTGGGCCTAGGCCGAGAGGCTACACCTTC.